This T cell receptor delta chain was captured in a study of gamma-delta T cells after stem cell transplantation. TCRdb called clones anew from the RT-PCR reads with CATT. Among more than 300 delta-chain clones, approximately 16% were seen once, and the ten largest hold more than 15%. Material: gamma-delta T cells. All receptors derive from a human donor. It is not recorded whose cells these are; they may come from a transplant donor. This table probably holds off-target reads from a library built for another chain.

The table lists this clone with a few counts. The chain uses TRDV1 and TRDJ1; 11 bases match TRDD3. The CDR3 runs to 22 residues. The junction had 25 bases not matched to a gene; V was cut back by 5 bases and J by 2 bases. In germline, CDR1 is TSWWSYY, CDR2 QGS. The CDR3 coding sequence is TGTGCTCTTGGGCCCCTCCCTGCGCCATGGTGGGGGATACGCTTGTTTACCGATAAACTCATCTTT. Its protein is CALGPLPAPWWGIRLFTDKLIF.